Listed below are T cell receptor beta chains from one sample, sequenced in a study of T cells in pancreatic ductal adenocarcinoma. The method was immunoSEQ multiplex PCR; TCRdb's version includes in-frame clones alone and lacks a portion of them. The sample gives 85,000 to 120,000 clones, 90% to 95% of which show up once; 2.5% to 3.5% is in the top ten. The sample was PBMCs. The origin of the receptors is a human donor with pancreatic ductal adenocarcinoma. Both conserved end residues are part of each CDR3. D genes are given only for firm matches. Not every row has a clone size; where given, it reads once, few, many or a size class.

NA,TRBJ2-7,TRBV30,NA,TGTGCCTGGAGCAGGGGCTACGAGCAGTACTTC,CAWSRGYEQYF
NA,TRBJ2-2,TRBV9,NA,TGTGCCAGCAGCGTAGGACTTAACACCGGGGAGCTGTTTTTT,CASSVGLNTGELFF
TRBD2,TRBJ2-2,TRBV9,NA,TGTGCCAGCGGACTAGCGGGAGTATCCACCGGGGAGCTGTTTTTT,CASGLAGVSTGELFF
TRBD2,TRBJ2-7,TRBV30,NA,TGTGCCTGGAGTGCTCTAAGGACGGCGGGAGGATACCACGAGCAGTACTTC,CAWSALRTAGGYHEQYF
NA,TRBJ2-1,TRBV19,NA,TGTGCCAGTAGTATAGTTCAGGGCAGTTCCCAGTTCTTC,CASSIVQGSSQFF
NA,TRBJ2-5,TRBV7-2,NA,TGTGCCAGCAGCTCCAGGGGCTCGGAGACCCAGTACTTC,CASSSRGSETQYF
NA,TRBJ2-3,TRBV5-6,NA,TGTGCCAGCAGTCCAGGGCGGGATACGCAGTATTTT,CASSPGRDTQYF
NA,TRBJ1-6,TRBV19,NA,TGTGCCAGTAGTATAGTAGCGGATTCACCCCTCCACTTT,CASSIVADSPLHF
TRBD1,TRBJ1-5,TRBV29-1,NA,TGCAGCGCTTCCACAGGGGACGGACAGCCCCAGCATTTT,CSASTGDGQPQHF
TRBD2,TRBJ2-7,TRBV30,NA,TGTGCCTGGAGCCGGGGACTACCCGTGGGCGAGCAGTACTTC,CAWSRGLPVGEQYF
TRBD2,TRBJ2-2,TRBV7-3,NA,TGTGCCAGCAGCCCCCGGACTAGCGGCGGGGAGCTGTTTTTT,CASSPRTSGGELFF
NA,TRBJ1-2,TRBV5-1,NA,TGCGCCAGCAGCATCGGGGGGAACTATGGCTACACCTTC,CASSIGGNYGYTF
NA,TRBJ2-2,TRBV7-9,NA,TGTGCCAGCAGCAAAAGCGGAGGAGGGACCGGGGAGCTGTTTTTT,CASSKSGGGTGELFF
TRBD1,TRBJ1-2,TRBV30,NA,TGTGCCTGGAGTGTTGGGACAGCTTTCTATGGCTACACCTTC,CAWSVGTAFYGYTF
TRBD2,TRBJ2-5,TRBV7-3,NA,TGTGCCAGCAGCTTAACAGCGGGACCTCAAGAGACCCAGTACTTC,CASSLTAGPQETQYF
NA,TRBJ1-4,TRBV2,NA,TGTGCCAGCAGCAATAACAGGGTTGCTAATGAAAAACTGTTTTTT,CASSNNRVANEKLFF
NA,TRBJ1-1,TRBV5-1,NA,TGCGCCAGCAGCTCCCAGATGAACACTGAAGCTTTCTTT,CASSSQMNTEAFF
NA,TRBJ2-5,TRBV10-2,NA,TGCGCCAGCAGTGAGAACACAAACCAAGAGACCCAGTACTTC,CASSENTNQETQYF
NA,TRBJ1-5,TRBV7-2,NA,TGTGCCAGCAGCTTAGGGCCGATCAATCAGCCCCAGCATTTT,CASSLGPINQPQHF
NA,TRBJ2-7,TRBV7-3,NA,TGTGCCAGCAGCTTAACTGGGGGGGCCCACGAGCAGTACTTC,CASSLTGGAHEQYF
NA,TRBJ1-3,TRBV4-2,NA,TGTGCCAGCAGCCAAGACCGGGGCTCTGGAAACACCATATATTTT,CASSQDRGSGNTIYF
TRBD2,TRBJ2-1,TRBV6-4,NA,TGTGCCAGCAGTGGGACTAGCGAGAACAATGAGCAGTTCTTC,CASSGTSENNEQFF
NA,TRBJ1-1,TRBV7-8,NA,TGTGCCAGCAGCCCTCGATTGACAGTAATGAACACTGAAGCTTTCTTT,CASSPRLTVMNTEAFF
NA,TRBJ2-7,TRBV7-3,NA,TGTGCCAGCAGCTTCCAACTAGAGTCCTTTCTCCACTACGAGCAGTACTTC,CASSFQLESFLHYEQYF
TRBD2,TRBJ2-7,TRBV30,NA,TGTGCCTGGGGTCCGGGGGAGGGCGAGCAGTACTTC,CAWGPGEGEQYF
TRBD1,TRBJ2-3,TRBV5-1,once,TGCGCCAGCAGCTGGGGGACAGGGGGGAACACAGATACGCAGTATTTT,CASSWGTGGNTDTQYF
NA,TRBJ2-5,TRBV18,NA,TGTGCCAGCTCCCTAAATACGGGGGAAGAGACCCAGTACTTC,CASSLNTGEETQYF
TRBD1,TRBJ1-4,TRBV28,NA,TGTGCCAGCAGCCCCCAGGGGGCTCCTGCAACTAATGAAAAACTGTTTTTT,CASSPQGAPATNEKLFF
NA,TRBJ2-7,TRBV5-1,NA,TGCGCCAGCAGCTTGGCAAACGAGCAGTACTTC,CASSLANEQYF
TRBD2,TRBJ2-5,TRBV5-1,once,TGCGCCAGCAGCTTGGAGGCTAGCGGGGGGGCAAGTCGGGACTTC,CASSLEASGGASRDF
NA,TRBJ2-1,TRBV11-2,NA,TGTGCCAGCAGCTTTTCGGGGGTGGGTGAGCAGTTCTTC,CASSFSGVGEQFF
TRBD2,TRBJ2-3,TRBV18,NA,TGTGCCAGCTCACCATATGAACCGGGACTAGCGGGAGATACGCAGTATTTT,CASSPYEPGLAGDTQYF
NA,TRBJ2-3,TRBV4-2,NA,TGTGCCAGCAGCCAAGAGGCTAGTACGCAGTATTTT,CASSQEASTQYF
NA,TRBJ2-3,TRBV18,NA,TGTGCCAGCTCACCAGGTAGGAGGAGCGACACAGATACGCAGTATTTT,CASSPGRRSDTDTQYF
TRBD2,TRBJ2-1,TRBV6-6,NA,TGTGCCAGCGACGTCAGCGGGAGCTCCTACAATGAGCAGTTCTTC,CASDVSGSSYNEQFF
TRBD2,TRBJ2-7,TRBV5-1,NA,TGCGCCAGCACGGGGGGGGTTTCGATATACGAGCAGTACTTC,CASTGGVSIYEQYF
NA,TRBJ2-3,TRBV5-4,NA,TGTGCCAGCAGCTTCTGGGCCGCCACAGATACGCAGTATTTT,CASSFWAATDTQYF